These T cell receptor beta chains were read from a single sample in a study of Ad26.COV2.S vaccination and SARS-CoV-2 variants. Only in-frame clones appear in the TCRdb table, and some are missing; sequencing was by immunoSEQ multiplex PCR. Among under 600,000 clones listed, roughly nine tenths were seen once. Sequencing used peripheral blood, obtained in a trial of Ad26.COV2.S vaccine versus placebo. All receptors derive from a person between 18 and 65 years old who received the Ad26.COV2.S COVID-19 vaccine or a placebo. The CDR3 runs from the conserved cysteine through the conserved F or W. Each record gives: clone size, V gene, J gene, D gene, CDR3 DNA, CDR3 protein. The D gene is left open where the match is weak. Size values are once, few and many counts, or a class for expanded clones, and some rows have none.

-	TRBV3-1/TRBV3-2	TRBJ1-2	-	TGTGCCAGCAGCCAAATACCAGGGAAAAGGGGATACACCTTC	CASSQIPGKRGYTF
once	TRBV30	TRBJ1-1	-	TGTGCCTGGAGTGGCAGGGTGATGTCGAACACTGAAGCTTTCTTT	CAWSGRVMSNTEAFF
-	TRBV7-9	TRBJ2-3	TRBD1	TGTGCCAGCAGTTATACAGGGGGAAGCACAGATACGCAGTATTTT	CASSYTGGSTDTQYF
-	TRBV7-9	TRBJ2-1	-	TGTGCCAGCAGCTTAGACAATGAGCAGTTCTTC	CASSLDNEQFF
-	TRBV5-1	TRBJ2-3	-	TGCGCCAGCAGCGGTCTTCTCTCAGCAGGGACAGATACGCAGTATTTT	CASSGLLSAGTDTQYF
-	TRBV7-7	TRBJ2-1	TRBD2	TGTGCTAGCAGCTTAGAGTTGACTAGCGGGCTAAACAATGAGCAGTTCTTC	CASSLELTSGLNNEQFF
-	TRBV10-3	TRBJ2-7	-	TGTGCCATCTCCGCCTCCTTCTCCTACGAGCAGTACTTC	CAISASFSYEQYF
-	TRBV10-3	TRBJ2-7	TRBD1	TGTGCCATCAGCCGGACCCAGGACAGGGGGGAAACCTACGAGCAGTACTTC	CAISRTQDRGETYEQYF
-	TRBV5-1	TRBJ1-4	-	TGCGCCAGCAGCCTGCAGTCGACCGATGAAAAACTGTTTTTT	CASSLQSTDEKLFF
once	TRBV11-2	TRBJ2-7	-	TGTGCCAGCACGATTGCCCCGGTTCCAAATCCCTACGAGCAGTACTTC	CASTIAPVPNPYEQYF
-	TRBV19	TRBJ2-6	-	TGTGCCACCCAAGGGGGTTTGGGGGCCAACGTCCTGACTTTC	CATQGGLGANVLTF
-	TRBV7-9	TRBJ1-2	-	TGTGCCAGCAGCTTATACAGCTATGGCTACACCTTC	CASSLYSYGYTF
once	TRBV5-4	TRBJ2-3	-	TGTGCCAGCAGCCATGGAGGGGGGTTCGCAGATACGCAGTATTTT	CASSHGGGFADTQYF
-	TRBV7-8	TRBJ1-1	-	TGTGCCAGCAGCTCAAACCCGTTTCACGGCATGAACACTGAAGCTTTCTTT	CASSSNPFHGMNTEAFF
-	TRBV30	TRBJ2-1	-	TGTGCCTGGAAGCGGTGGCGCTCCTACAATGAGCAGTTCTTC	CAWKRWRSYNEQFF
-	TRBV24-1	TRBJ2-3	-	TGTGCCACCAGTGGGAAGAGTGTTAGGGGACAAAACACAGATACGCAGTATTTT	CATSGKSVRGQNTDTQYF
-	TRBV30	TRBJ1-2	-	TGTGCCTGGTCCAGGGTTAACTATGGCTACACCTTC	CAWSRVNYGYTF
-	TRBV6-5	TRBJ1-5	TRBD1	TGTGCCAGCAGTTCCGGGACAGGGCAGTTTTATCAGCCCCAGCATTTT	CASSSGTGQFYQPQHF
-	TRBV29-1	TRBJ2-3	TRBD2	TGCAGCGCCCGAGCGGGGGATACGCAGTATTTT	CSARAGDTQYF
-	TRBV27	TRBJ1-1	TRBD1	TGTGCCAGCAGTTTAGCTACAGGGGGCTTCATTGCTTTCTTT	CASSLATGGFIAFF
-	TRBV2	TRBJ2-5	-	TGTGCCAGCAGTGGGGTTAGCGTGGTTGAGACCCAGTACTTC	CASSGVSVVETQYF
-	TRBV7-9	TRBJ2-2	TRBD2	TGTGCCAGCAGCCTCAGCGGGACTCACACCGGGGAGCTGTTTTTT	CASSLSGTHTGELFF